Each of the 8 T cell receptor beta chains below was sequenced from the same sample in a study of cytomegalovirus exposure and HLA in healthy donors. The study ran its PCR with 60 Vbeta and 13 Jbeta primers. Method: immunoSEQ multiplex PCR; TCRdb's copy keeps in-frame clones and lacks some. The sample has some 80,000 clones; about 78% are singletons. The sequenced sample was PBMCs. All receptors come from a man aged 35 to 55 in good health and CMV-seronegative.

This clone has more than one count but fewer than ten. The CDR3 DNA reads as TGTGCCAGCAGCCCCCTAGGACAGGAAGGGTACCATACGCAGTATTTT. Amino acids: CASSPLGQEGYHTQYF. The gene calls are TRBV5-5 and TRBJ2-3, with TRBD1 matching over 7 bases. V lost 4 bases, J lost 7 bases, and 15 bases stayed unmatched. Germline V lookup: CDR1 SGHKS, CDR2 YYEKEE (reference sequence). There are 16 residues in the CDR3.

The chain carries TRBV28 and TRBJ1-2; D is unresolved. Trimming took off 5 bases at V and 8 bases at J, with 15 bases between the two ends. Looked up from germline, CDR1 is MDHEN and CDR2 is SYDVKM. The CDR3 spans 13 residues. CDR3 sequence: CASSLSLGGGYTF. The CDR3 DNA sequence: TGTGCCAGCAGTCTTTCCCTTGGCGGCGGCTACACCTTC.

V gene TRBV28 combines with J gene TRBJ1-1; TRBD1 matches 9 bases. The CDR3 contains 15 residues. Germline CDR1 is MDHEN and CDR2 is SYDVKM. Trimming took 5 bases from V and 5 from J; bases not matched to a gene: 9. Written as DNA, the CDR3 is TGTGCCAGCAGTCCCCCCGGGACAGGGAGGACTGAAGCTTTCTTT. Translating it yields CASSPPGTGRTEAFF.

This chain links TRBV9 with TRBJ2-2; 9 bases are shared with TRBD2. The J segment lost 3 bases and the V segment lost 5 bases, leaving 8 bases of the junction unmatched. CDR3 length equals 16 residues. The V gene's germline CDR1 is SGDLS and CDR2 YYNGEE. The CDR3 coding sequence is TGTGCCAGCAGTGCCGGGACTAGCAGAGACACCGGGGAGCTGTTTTTT. As protein: CASSAGTSRDTGELFF.

The CDR3 coding sequence is TGTGCCAGCAGTGAACGGGACAGGGACATCAATGAGCAGTTCTTC. It specifies CASSERDRDINEQFF. The genes are TRBV6-1 and TRBJ2-1, with 9 bases identical to TRBD1. Germline loops: CDR1 MNHNS, CDR2 SASEGT. CDR3 size: 15 residues. V trimming: 2 bases; J trimming: 6 bases; junction bases outside the gene matches: 5.

The chain recombines TRBV27 with TRBJ2-1; 10 nucleotides match TRBD2. The CDR3 is 16 residues long. The germline V gene encodes CDR1 MNHEY and CDR2 SMNVEV (reference sequence). V dropped 5 bases and J dropped 6; count of bases not matched to a gene: 10. The CDR3 region has the DNA TGTGCCAGCAGTGAAAAGCGGGAGGGCCTGGGCAATGAGCAGTTCTTC. It is translated as CASSEKREGLGNEQFF.

The J gene is TRBJ1-1, the V gene TRBV29-1; a weak D match, TRBD1 (5 bases). Germline CDR1 SQVTM, CDR2 ANQGSEA. Trimming cost V 7 bases and J 3 bases, with 15 bases left between them. The CDR3 consists of 13 residues. The CDR3 DNA sequence: TGCAGCGCTAAGCCCCGGGGGGACACTGAAGCTTTCTTT. Translation: CSAKPRGDTEAFF.

The genes are TRBV27 and TRBJ1-1; weak D call: TRBD1 (5 bases). The length of the CDR3 is 16 residues. Germline CDR1 MNHEY, CDR2 SMNVEV (reference sequence). With 4 bases removed from V and 3 bases from J, the gap between germline ends came to 18 bases. Here the CDR3 DNA reads TGTGCCAGCAGTTCCCTGGGGGGGTTAGTTTACACTGAAGCTTTCTTT. Translation gives CASSSLGGLVYTEAFF.